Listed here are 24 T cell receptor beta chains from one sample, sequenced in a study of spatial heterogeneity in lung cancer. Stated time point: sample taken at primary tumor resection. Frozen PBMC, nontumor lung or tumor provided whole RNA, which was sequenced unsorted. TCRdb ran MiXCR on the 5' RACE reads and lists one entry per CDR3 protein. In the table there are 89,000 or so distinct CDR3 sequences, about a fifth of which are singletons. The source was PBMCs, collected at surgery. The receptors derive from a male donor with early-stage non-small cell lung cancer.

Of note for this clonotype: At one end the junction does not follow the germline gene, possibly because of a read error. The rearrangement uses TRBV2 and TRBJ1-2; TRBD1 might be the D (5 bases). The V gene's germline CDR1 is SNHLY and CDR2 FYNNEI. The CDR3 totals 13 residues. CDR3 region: CASRAILGAGCTF. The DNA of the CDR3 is TGTGCCAGCAGAGCCATCCTTGGGGCCGGCTGCACCTTC.

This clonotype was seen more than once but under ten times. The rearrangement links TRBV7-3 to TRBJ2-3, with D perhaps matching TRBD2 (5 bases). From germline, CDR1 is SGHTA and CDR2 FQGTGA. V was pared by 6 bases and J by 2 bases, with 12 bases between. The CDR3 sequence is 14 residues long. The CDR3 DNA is TGTGCCAGCAGGCTAGCCACTTCCACAGATACGCAGTATTTT. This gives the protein CASRLATSTDTQYF.

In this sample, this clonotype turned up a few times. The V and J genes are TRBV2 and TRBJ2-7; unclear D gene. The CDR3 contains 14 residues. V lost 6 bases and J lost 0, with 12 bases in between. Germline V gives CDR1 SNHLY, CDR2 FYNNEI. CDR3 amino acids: CASRKTESSYEQYF. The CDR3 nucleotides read TGTGCCAGCAGAAAAACAGAGAGCTCCTACGAGCAGTACTTC.

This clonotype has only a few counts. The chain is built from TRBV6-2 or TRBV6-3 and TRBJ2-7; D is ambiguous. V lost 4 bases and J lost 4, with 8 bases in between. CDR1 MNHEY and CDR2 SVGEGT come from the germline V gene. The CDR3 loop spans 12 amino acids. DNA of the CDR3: TGTGCCAGCAGTTGGGATTTTTACGAGCAGTACTTC. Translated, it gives CASSWDFYEQYF.

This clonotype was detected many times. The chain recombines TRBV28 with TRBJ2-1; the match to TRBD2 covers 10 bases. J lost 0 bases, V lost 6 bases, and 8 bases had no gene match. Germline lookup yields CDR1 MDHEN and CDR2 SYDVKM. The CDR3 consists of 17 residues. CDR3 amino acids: CASSLGASGSSYNEQFF. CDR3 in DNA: TGTGCCAGCAGCCTGGGGGCTAGCGGGAGCTCCTACAATGAGCAGTTCTTC.

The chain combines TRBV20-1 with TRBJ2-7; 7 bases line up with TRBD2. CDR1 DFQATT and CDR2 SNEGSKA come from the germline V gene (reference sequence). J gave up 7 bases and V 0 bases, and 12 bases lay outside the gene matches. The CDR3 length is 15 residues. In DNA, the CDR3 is TGCAGTGCTAGAGAGGCTAGCGGTGCGGGGAAAGAGCAGTACTTC. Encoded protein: CSAREASGAGKEQYF.

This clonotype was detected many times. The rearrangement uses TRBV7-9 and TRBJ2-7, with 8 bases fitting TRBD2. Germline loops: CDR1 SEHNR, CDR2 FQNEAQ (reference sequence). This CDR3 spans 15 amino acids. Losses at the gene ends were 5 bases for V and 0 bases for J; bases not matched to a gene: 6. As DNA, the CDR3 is TGTGCCAGCAGCCCGTCTAGCGGGTTCTCCTACGAGCAGTACTTC. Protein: CASSPSSGFSYEQYF.

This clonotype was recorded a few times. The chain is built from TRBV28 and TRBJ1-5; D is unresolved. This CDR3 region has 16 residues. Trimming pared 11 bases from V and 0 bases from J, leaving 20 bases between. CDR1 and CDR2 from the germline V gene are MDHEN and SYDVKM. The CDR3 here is CAAPTRSAYSNQPQHF. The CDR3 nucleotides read TGTGCCGCCCCCACCCGCAGCGCTTATAGCAATCAGCCCCAGCATTTT.

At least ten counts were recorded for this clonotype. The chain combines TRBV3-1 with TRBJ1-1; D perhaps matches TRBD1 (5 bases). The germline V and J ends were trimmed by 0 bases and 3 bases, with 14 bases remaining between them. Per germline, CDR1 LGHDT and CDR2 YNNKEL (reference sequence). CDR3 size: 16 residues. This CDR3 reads CASSQDLLIGDTEAFF. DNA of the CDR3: TGTGCCAGCAGCCAAGATCTGCTAATAGGGGACACTGAAGCTTTCTTT.

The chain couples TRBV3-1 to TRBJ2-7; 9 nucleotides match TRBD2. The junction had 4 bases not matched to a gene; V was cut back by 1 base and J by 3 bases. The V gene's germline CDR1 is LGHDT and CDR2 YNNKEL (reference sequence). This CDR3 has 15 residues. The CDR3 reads CASSQAPSGNYEQYF. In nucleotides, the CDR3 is TGTGCCAGCAGCCAAGCGCCTAGCGGGAACTACGAGCAGTACTTC.

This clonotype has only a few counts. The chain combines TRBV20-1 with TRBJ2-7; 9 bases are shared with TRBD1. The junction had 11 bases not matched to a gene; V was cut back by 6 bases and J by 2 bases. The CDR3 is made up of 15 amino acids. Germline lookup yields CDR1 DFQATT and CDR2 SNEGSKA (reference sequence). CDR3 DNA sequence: TGCAGTGCCGGGAGTGGGGGACAGGGCGCCTACGAGCAGTACTTC. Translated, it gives CSAGSGGQGAYEQYF.

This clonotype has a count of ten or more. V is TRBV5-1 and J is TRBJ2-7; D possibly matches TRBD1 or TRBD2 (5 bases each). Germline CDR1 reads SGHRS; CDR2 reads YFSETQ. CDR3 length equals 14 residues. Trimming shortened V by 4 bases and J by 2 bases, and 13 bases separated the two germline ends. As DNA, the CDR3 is TGCGCCAGCAGCCTCGGGACGAGTACCTACGAGCAGTACTTC. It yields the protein CASSLGTSTYEQYF.

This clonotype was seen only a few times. The DNA of the CDR3 is TGTGCCAGTCCCCCCGGCAGGGGATCCGATGAGCAGTTCTTC. Amino acids: CASPPGRGSDEQFF. The chain recombines TRBV25-1 with TRBJ2-1, with D possibly matching TRBD1 (6 bases). Trimming pared 9 bases from V and 8 bases from J, leaving 20 bases between. CDR3 length equals 14 residues. CDR1 and CDR2 from the germline V gene are MGHDK and SYGVNS.

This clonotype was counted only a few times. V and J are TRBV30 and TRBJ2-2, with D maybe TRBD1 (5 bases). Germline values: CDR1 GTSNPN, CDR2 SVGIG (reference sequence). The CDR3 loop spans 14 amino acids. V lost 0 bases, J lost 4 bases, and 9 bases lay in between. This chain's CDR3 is CAWSVSGFTGELFF. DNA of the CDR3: TGTGCCTGGAGTGTATCAGGGTTCACCGGGGAGCTGTTTTTT.

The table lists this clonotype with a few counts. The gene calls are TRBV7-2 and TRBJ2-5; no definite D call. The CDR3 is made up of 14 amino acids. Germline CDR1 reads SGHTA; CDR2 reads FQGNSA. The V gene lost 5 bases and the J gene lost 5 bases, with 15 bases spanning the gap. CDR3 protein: CASSRLRRRETQYF. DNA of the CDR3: TGTGCCAGCAGCCGCCTCCGGCGACGGGAGACCCAGTACTTC. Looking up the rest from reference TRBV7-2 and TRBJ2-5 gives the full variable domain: GAGVSQSPSNKVTEKGKDVELRCDPISGHTALYWYRQSLGQGLEFLIYFQGNSAPDKSGLPSDRFSAERTGGSVSTLTIQRTQQEDSAVYLCASSRLRRRETQYFGPGTRLLVL.

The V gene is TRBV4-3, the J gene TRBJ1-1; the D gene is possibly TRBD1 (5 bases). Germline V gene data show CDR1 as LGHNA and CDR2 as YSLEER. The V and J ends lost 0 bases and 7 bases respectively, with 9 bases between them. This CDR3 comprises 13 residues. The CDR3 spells CASSQEARGEAFF. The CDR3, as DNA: TGCGCCAGCAGCCAAGAAGCAAGGGGTGAAGCTTTCTTT.

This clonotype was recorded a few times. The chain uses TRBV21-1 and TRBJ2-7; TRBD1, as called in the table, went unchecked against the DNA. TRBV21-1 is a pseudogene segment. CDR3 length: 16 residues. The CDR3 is CASSPQPGQGSWEQYF. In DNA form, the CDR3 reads TGTGCCAGCAGCCCTCAGCCGGGACAGGGAAGTTGGGAGCAGTACTTC.

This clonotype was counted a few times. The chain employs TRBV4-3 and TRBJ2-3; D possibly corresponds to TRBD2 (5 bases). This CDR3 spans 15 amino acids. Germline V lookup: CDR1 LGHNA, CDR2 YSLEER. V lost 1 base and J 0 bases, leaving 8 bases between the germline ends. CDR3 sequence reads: CASSQAWESTDTQYF. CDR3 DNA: TGCGCCAGCAGCCAAGCCTGGGAGAGCACAGATACGCAGTATTTT.

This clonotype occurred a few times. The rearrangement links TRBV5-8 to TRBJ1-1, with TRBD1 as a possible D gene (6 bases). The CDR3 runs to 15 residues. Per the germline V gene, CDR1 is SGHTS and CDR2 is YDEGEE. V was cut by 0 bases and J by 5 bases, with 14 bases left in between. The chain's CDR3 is CASSLEQGLRTEAFF. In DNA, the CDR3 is TGTGCCAGCAGCTTGGAACAGGGTTTAAGGACTGAAGCTTTCTTT.

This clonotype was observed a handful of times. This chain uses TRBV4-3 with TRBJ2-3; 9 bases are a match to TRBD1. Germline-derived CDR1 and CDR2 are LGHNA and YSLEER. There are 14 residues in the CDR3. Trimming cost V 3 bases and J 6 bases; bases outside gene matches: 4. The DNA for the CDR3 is TGCGCCAGCAGCCATCCTGGGACAGGGGATACGCAGTATTTT. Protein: CASSHPGTGDTQYF.

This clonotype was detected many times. CDR3 residues: CASGTSGGEQFF. In nucleotides, the CDR3 is TGTGCCAGTGGAACTAGCGGGGGTGAGCAGTTCTTC. The chain couples TRBV19 to TRBJ2-1; TRBD2 agrees at 11 bases. This CDR3 spans 12 amino acids. J gave up 9 bases and V 8 bases, and 3 bases lay outside the gene matches. Germline V gene data show CDR1 as LNHDA and CDR2 as SQIVND (reference sequence). Full variable domain (rest looked up from reference TRBV19 and TRBJ2-1): DGGITQSPKYLFRKEGQNVTLSCEQNLNHDAMYWYRQDPGQGLRLIYYSQIVNDFQKGDIAEGYSVSREKKESFPLTVTSAQKNPTAFYLCASGTSGGEQFFGPGTRLTVL.

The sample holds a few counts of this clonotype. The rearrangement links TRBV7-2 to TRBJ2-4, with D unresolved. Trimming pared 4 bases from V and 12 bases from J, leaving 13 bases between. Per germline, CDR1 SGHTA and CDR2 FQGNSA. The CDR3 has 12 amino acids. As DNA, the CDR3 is TGTGCCAGCAGCTACGCACAAGGTGGTCAGTACTTC. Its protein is CASSYAQGGQYF.

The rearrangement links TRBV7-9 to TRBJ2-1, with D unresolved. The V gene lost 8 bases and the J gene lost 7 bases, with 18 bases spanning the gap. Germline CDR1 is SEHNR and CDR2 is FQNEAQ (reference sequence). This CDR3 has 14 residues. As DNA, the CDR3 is TGTGCCAGCCTGCCTGACTCCGGTGGTAATGAGCAGTTCTTC. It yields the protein CASLPDSGGNEQFF.

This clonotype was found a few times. CDR3 loop: CSARQNTEAFF. CDR3 nucleotide sequence: TGCAGTGCTCGGCAGAACACTGAAGCTTTCTTT. The chain combines TRBV20-1 with TRBJ1-1; D is ambiguous. This CDR3 has 11 residues. Trimming cost V 5 bases and J 1 base, with 5 bases left between them. Per the germline V gene, CDR1 is DFQATT and CDR2 is SNEGSKA (reference sequence).